Reported below is one T cell receptor (beta chain). A few counts support this clone. Its binding antigen is unknown. Nothing much larger sits one base from this clone, and base qualities are not available. The record originates from a study of blood T cell repertoires in COVID-19 (TCRdb year 2020). At the level of the whole study: The collaborator samples originated in the United States, Italy and Spain and spanned the acute and convalescent phases of COVID-19. Samples came from the ongoing ImmuneRACE study (first 160 participants) plus 1,254 subjects from 6 global collaborators. The repertoires were released in a freely available public database meant as a resource for research on the immune response to SARS-CoV-2. The sample metadata nearly always contained a de-identified subject ID, COVID-19 status, age in years and sex. Where available, HLA class I and class II types were taken from metadata supplied by the sample provider and were not determined by assay-based typing. The dataset comprised deeply sampled blood TCRbeta repertoires from subjects exposed to, actively infected with, or recovered from COVID-19. The material from the prospective study consisted of cDNA or gDNA derived from T cells, B-cell-depleted T cells, or PBMCs.

The immunoSEQ Assay, a bias-controlled multiplex PCR, was used to amplify TCRbeta CDR3 regions from genomic DNA. In the original analysis: Nucleated cell counts per sample were estimated from amplification of reference gene primers within the assay. To quantify the absolute abundance of each unique TCRbeta CDR3 rearrangement, sequence reads were collapsed and filtered. For each sample, productive Simpson clonality was calculated as the square root of Simpson's diversity index over productive rearrangements. Imported from immuneACCESS, the table was reduced by TCRdb to in-frame sequences with V and J called. These copies leave out some clones; in studies compared against another copy, an unresolved V gene accounts for under half, and the cause of the remainder is not known. Clone size and the V and J calls come from that table; the DNA yielded D and trimming. This sample gives about 300,000 clones in total; around 92% of them show up just once. Less than 3.5% of the sample belongs to the ten largest clones.

Results the study describes overall, beyond this receptor: How much clinical and demographic metadata was included differed by source and by participant, and the metadata was provided uncurated.

CDR1 is given as LNHDA and CDR2 as SQIVND, both from the germline V gene (reference sequence). Deletion took 3 bases off V and 9 bases off J, with a span of 15 bases between the germline ends. The CDR3 sequence holds 14 residues, the cysteine and phenylalanine included. The read is trimmed to its CDR3 DNA, 42 bases read in frame from base 1. Participants in the prospective study were aged about 18 to 90 years, lived in 24 United States geographic areas, and enrolled through a virtual design. In the prospective study, participants were assigned to cohorts based on the clinical history participants reported in a screening survey and a study questionnaire. Exposed participants had been in contact with someone with a PCR-confirmed or clinician-diagnosed COVID-19 case within 2 weeks of study entry. Each participant in the prospective study had whole blood, serum and a nasopharyngeal or oropharyngeal swab collected by mobile phlebotomists. Participants in the prospective study had the option to provide additional blood draws and questionnaires over a roughly 2-month period. Before DNA extraction, blood samples from the prospective study were shipped at room temperature or frozen.

The receptor chain draws on TRBV19 and TRBJ2-1; the D gene assignment is ambiguous. The sample comprised PBMCs or T cells enriched from blood (not recorded which). This clonotype was obtained from a woman between 50 and 59 years old who had been exposed to COVID-19. The CDR3 sequence is CASSMRSVVGEQFF. The bases read TGTGCCAGTAGTATGAGGTCGGTCGTGGGTGAGCAGTTCTTC.